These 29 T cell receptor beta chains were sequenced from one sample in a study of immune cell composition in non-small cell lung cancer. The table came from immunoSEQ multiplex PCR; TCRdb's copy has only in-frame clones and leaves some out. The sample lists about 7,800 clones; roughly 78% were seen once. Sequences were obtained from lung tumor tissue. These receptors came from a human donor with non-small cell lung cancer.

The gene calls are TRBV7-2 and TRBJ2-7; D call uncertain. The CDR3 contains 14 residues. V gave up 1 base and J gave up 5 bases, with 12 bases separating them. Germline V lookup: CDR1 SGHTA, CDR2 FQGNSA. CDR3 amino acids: CASSLDLRMNEQYF. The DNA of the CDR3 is TGTGCCAGCAGCTTAGATTTAAGAATGAACGAGCAGTACTTC.

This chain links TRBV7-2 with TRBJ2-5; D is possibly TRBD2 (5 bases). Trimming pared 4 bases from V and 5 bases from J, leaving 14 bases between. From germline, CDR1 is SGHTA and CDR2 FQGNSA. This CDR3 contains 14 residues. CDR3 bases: TGTGCCAGCAGCTCAGCAATAACGGGGGAGACCCAGTACTTC. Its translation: CASSSAITGETQYF.

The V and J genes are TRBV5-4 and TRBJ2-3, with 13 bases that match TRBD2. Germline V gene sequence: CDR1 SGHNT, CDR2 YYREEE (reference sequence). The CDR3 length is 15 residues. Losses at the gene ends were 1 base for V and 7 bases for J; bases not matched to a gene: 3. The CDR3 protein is CASSLTSGGANTQYF. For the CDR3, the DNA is TGTGCCAGCAGCTTGACTAGCGGGGGGGCAAATACGCAGTATTTT.

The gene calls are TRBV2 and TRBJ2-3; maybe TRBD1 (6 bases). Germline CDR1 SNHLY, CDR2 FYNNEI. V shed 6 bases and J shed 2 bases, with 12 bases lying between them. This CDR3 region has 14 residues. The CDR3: CASSRGQLTDTQYF. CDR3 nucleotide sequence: TGTGCCAGCAGCAGAGGACAGCTCACAGATACGCAGTATTTT.

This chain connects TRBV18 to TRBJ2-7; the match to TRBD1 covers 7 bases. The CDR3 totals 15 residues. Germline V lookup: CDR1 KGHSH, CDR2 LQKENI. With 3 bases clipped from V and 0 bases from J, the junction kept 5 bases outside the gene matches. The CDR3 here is CASSPRQGSSYEQYF. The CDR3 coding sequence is TGTGCCAGCTCACCTCGACAGGGAAGCTCCTACGAGCAGTACTTC.

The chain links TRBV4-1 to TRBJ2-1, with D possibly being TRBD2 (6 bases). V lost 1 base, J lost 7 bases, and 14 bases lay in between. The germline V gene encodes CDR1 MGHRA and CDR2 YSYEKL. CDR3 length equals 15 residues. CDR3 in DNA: TGCGCCAGCAGCCAAGCTCCGGGGGTTAGGAATGAGCAGTTCTTC. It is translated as CASSQAPGVRNEQFF.

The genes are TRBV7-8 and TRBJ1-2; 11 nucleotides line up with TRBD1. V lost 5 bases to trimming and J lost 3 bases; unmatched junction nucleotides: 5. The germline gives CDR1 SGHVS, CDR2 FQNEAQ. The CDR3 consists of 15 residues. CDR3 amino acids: CASSPRTGGDYGYTF. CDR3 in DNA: TGTGCCAGCAGCCCACGGACAGGGGGCGACTATGGCTACACCTTC.

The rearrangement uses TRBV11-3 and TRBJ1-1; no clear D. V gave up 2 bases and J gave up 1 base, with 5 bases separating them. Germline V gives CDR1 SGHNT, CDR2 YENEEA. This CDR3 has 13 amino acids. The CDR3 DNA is TGTGCCAGCAGCTTATACCAGAACACTGAAGCTTTCTTT. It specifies CASSLYQNTEAFF.

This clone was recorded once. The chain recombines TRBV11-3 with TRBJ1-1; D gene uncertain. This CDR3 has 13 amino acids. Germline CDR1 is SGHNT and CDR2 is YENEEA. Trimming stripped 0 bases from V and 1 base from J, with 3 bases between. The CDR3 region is CASSLEPNTEAFF. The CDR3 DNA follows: TGTGCCAGCAGCTTAGAGCCGAACACTGAAGCTTTCTTT.

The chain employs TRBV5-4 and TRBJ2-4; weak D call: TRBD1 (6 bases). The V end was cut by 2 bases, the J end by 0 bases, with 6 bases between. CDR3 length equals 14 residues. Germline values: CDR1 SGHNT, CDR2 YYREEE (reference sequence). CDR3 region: CASSLQGAKNIQYF. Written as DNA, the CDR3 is TGTGCCAGCAGCTTACAGGGAGCCAAAAACATTCAGTACTTC.

CDR3 residues: CASRPRDRGYNEQFF. The CDR3 region has the DNA TGTGCCAGCAGACCTAGGGACAGGGGCTACAATGAGCAGTTCTTC. The chain links TRBV25-1 to TRBJ2-1; TRBD1 matches 10 bases. The CDR3 covers 15 residues. Germline CDR1 is MGHDK and CDR2 is SYGVNS. With 6 bases clipped from V and 3 bases from J, the junction kept 5 bases outside the gene matches. The full variable domain, in which reference TRBV25-1 and TRBJ2-1 provide the parts outside the CDR3, is EADIYQTPRYLVIGTGKKITLECSQTMGHDKMYWYQQDPGMELHLIHYSYGVNSTEKGDLSSESTVSRIRTEHFPLTLESARPSHTSQYLCASRPRDRGYNEQFFGPGTRLTVL.

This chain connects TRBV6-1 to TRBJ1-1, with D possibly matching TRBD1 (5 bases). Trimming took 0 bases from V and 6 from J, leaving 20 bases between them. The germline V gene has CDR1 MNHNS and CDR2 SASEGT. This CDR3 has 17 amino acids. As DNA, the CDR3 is TGTGCCAGCAGTGAAGCGCAGGGCAGCACCTCATGGGCTGAAGCTTTCTTT. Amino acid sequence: CASSEAQGSTSWAEAFF.

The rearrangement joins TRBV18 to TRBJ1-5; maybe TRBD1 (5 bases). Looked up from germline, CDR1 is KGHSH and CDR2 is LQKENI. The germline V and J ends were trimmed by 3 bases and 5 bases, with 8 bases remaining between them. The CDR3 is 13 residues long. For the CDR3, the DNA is TGTGCCAGCTCACCCCAGGGAGATCAGCCCCAGCATTTT. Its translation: CASSPQGDQPQHF.

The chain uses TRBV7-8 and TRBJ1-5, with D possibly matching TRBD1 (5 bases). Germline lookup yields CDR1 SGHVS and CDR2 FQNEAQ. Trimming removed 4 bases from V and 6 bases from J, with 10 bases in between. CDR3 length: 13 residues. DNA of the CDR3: TGTGCCAGCAGCTCCAGGCAGGGTCAGCCCCAGCATTTT. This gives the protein CASSSRQGQPQHF.

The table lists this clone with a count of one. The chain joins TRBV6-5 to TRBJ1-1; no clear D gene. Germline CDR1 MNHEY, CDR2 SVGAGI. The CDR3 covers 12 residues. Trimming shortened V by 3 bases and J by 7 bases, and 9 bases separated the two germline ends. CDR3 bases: TGTGCCAGCAGTTATCGAGAGGGTGAAGCTTTCTTT. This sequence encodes CASSYREGEAFF.

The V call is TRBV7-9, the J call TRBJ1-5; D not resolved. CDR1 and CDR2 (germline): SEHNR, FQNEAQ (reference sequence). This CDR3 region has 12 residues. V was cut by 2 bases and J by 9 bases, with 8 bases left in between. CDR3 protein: CASSLLAGPQHF. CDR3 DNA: TGTGCCAGCAGCTTACTAGCGGGGCCCCAGCATTTT.

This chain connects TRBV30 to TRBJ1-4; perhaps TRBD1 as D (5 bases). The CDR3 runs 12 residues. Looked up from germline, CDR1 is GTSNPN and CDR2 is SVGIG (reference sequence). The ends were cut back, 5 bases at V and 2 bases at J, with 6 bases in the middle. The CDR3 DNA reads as TGTGCCTGGGGGGGGACTAATGAAAAACTGTTTTTT. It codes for CAWGGTNEKLFF.

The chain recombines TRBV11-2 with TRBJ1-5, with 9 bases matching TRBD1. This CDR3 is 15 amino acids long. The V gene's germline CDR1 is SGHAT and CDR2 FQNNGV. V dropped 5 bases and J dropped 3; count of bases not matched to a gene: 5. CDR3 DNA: TGTGCCAGCAGCCCCGGGACAGGGCCCAATCAGCCCCAGCATTTT. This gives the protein CASSPGTGPNQPQHF.

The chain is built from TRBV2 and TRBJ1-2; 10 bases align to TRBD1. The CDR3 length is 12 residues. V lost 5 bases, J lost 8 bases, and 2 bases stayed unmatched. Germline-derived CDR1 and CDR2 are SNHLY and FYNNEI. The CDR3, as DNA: TGTGCCAGCAGTCCGACAGGGGGCGGCTACACCTTC. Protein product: CASSPTGGGYTF.

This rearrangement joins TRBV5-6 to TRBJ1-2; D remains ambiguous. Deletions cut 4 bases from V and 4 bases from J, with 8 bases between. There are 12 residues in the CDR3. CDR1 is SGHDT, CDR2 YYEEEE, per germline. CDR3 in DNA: TGTGCCAGCAGCCGTACTCCCTATGGCTACACCTTC. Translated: CASSRTPYGYTF.

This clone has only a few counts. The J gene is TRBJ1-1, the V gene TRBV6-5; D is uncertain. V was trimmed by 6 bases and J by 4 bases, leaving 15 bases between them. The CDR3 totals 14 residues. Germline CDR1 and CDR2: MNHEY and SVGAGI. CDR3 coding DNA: TGTGCCAGCAGATCCCCGGGAGCGAGCACTGAAGCTTTCTTT. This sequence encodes CASRSPGASTEAFF.

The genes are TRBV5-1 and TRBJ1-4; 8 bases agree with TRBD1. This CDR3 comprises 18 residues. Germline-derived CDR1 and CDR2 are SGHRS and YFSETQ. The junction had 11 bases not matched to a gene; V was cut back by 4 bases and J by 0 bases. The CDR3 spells CASSRSHGQGATNEKLFF. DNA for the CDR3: TGCGCCAGCAGCCGCTCCCACGGACAGGGTGCAACTAATGAAAAACTGTTTTTT.

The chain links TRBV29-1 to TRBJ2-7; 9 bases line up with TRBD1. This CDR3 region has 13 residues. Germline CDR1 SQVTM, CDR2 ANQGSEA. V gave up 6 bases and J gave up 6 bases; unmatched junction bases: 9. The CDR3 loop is CSVNTGGAGEQYF. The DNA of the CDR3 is TGCAGCGTCAACACAGGGGGCGCGGGCGAGCAGTACTTC.

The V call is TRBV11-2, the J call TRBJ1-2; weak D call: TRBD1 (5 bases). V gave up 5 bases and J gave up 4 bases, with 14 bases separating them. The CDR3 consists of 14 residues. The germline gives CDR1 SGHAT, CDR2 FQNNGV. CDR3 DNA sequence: TGTGCCAGCAGCCCGGACACTAATACCTATGGCTACACCTTC. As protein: CASSPDTNTYGYTF. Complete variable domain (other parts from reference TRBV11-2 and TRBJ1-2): EAGVAQSPRYKIIEKRQSVAFWCNPISGHATLYWYQQILGQGPKLLIQFQNNGVVDDSQLPKDRFSAERLKGVDSTLKIQPAKLEDSAVYLCASSPDTNTYGYTFGSGTRLTVV.

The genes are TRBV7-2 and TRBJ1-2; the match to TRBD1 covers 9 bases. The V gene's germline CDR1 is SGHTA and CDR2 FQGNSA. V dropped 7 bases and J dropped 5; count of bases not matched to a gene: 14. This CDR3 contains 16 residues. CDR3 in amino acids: CASTLLSGTGTYGYTF. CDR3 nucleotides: TGTGCCAGCACCCTCCTTTCCGGGACAGGGACATATGGCTACACCTTC.

The CDR3 bases are TGTGCCGGCGGGGCCTCTGGAAACACCATATATTTT. This sequence encodes CAGGASGNTIYF. The J gene is TRBJ1-3, the V gene TRBV19, with D possibly TRBD1 on 5 matching bases. Trimming left V 11 bases short and J 0 bases short, with 8 bases between. CDR1 and CDR2 from the germline V gene are LNHDA and SQIVND (reference sequence). This CDR3 comprises 12 residues.

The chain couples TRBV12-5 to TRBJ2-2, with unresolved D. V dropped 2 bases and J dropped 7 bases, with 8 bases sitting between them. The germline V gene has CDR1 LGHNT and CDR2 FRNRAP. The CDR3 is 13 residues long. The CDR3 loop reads CASGLNLDGELFF. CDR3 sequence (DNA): TGTGCTAGTGGTTTGAATTTAGACGGGGAGCTGTTTTTT.

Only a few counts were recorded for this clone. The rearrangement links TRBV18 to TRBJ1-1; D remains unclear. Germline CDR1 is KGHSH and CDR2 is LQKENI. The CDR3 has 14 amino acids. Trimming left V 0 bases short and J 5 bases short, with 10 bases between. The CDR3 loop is CASSPPAPRTEAFF. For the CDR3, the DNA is TGTGCCAGCTCACCACCAGCGCCGAGAACTGAAGCTTTCTTT.

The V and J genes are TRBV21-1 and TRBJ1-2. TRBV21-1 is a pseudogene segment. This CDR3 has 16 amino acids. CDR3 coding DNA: TGTGCCAGCAGCAATCCGACGGCTTTAGCTAACTATGGCTACACCTTC. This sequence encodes CASSNPTALANYGYTF.